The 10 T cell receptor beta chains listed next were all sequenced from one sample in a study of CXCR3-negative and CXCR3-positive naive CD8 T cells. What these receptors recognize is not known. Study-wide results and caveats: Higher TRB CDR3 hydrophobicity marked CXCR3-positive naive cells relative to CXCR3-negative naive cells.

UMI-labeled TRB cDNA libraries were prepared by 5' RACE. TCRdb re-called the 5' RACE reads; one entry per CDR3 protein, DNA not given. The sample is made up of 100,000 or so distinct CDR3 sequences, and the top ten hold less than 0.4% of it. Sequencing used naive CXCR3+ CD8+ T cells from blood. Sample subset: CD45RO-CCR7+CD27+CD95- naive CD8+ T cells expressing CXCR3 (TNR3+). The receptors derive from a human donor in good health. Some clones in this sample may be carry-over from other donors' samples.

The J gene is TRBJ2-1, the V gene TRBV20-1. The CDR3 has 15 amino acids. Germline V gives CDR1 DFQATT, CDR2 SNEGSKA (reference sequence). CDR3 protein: CSARDLSHPYNEQFF.

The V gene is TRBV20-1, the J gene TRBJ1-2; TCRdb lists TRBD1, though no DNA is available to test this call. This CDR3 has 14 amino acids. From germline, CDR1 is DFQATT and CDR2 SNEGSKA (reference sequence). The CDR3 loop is CSASSQGPLYGYTF.

The CDR3 sequence: CASSSPLAGEVDEQYF. This chain connects TRBV28 to TRBJ2-7; TCRdb selects TRBD2, and the lack of DNA leaves this call unchecked. The CDR3 totals 16 residues. Germline V gives CDR1 MDHEN, CDR2 SYDVKM.

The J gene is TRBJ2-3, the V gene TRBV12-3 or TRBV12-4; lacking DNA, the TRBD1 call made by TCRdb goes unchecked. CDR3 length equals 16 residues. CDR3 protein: CASSPPSVGTWDTQYF.

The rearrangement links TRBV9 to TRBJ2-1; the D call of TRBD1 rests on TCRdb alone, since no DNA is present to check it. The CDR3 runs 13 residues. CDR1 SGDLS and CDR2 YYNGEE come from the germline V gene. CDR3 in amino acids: CASSVGGGDEQFF.

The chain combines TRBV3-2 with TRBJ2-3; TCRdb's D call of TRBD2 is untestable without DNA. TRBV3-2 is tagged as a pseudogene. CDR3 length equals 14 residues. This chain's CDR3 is CASSQDSSPDTQYF.

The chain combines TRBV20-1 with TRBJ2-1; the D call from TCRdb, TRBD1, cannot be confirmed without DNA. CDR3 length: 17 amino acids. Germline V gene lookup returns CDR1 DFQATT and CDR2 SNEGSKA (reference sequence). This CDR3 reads CSARDLRGDLSYNEQFF.

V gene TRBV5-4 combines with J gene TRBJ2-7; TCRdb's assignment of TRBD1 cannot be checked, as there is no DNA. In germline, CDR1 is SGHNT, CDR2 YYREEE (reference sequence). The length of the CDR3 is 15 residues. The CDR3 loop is CASSFSQETPSQKYF.

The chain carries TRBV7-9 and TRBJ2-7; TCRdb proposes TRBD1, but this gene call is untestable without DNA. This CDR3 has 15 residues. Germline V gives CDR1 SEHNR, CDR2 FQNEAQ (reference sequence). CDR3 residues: CASSLPLGQIYEQYF.

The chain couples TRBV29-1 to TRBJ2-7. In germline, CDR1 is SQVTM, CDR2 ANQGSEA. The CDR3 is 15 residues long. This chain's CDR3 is CSVEDPGQGPYEQYF.